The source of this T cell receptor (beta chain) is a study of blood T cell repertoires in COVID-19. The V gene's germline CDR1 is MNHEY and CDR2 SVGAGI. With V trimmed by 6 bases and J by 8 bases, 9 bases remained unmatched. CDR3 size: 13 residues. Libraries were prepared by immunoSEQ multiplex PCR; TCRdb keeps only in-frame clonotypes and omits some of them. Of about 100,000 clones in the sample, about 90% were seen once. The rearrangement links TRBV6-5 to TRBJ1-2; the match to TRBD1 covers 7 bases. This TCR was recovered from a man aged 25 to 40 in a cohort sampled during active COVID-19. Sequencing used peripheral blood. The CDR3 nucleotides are TGTGCCAGCAGCCCACCCAGGGGGAAGGGCTACACCTTC. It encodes CASSPPRGKGYTF.